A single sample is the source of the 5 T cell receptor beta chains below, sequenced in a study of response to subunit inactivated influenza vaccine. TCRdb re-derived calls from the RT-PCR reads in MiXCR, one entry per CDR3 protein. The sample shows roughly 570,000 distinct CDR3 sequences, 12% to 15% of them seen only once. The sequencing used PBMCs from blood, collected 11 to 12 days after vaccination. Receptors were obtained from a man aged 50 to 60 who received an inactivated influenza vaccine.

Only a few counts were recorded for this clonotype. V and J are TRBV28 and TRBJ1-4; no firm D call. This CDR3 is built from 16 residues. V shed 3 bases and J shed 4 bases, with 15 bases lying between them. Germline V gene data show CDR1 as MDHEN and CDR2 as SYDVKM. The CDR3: CASSLVPGSGNEKLFF. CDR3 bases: TGTGCCAGCAGTTTGGTGCCGGGATCTGGTAATGAAAAACTGTTTTTT.

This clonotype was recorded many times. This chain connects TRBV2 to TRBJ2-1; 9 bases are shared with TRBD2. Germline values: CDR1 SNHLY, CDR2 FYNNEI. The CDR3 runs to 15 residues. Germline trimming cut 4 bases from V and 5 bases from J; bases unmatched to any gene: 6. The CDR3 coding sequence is TGTGCCAGCAGTGGGGTAGCGGGAGTGAACAATGAGCAGTTCTTC. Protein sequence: CASSGVAGVNNEQFF. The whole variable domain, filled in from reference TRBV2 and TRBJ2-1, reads EPEVTQTPSHQVTQMGQEVILRCVPISNHLYFYWYRQILGQKVEFLVSFYNNEISEKSEIFDDQFSVERPDGSNFTLKIRSTKLEDSAMYFCASSGVAGVNNEQFFGPGTRLTVL.

The CDR3 loop reads CSANRGRGQETQYF. The CDR3 region has the DNA TGCAGTGCAAACCGGGGCCGGGGGCAAGAGACCCAGTACTTC. This sequence joins TRBV20-1 and TRBJ2-5, with D possibly being TRBD2 (6 bases). The length of the CDR3 is 14 residues. The V gene's germline CDR1 is DFQATT and CDR2 SNEGSKA (reference sequence). V was clipped by 6 bases and J by 2 bases, with 16 bases between them.

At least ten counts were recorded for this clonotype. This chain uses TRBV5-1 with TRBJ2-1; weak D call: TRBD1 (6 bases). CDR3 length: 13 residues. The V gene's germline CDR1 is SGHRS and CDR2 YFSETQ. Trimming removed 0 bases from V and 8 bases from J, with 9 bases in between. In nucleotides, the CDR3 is TGCGCCAGCAGCTTGGGCAGGGGCGATGAGCAGTTCTTC. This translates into CASSLGRGDEQFF.

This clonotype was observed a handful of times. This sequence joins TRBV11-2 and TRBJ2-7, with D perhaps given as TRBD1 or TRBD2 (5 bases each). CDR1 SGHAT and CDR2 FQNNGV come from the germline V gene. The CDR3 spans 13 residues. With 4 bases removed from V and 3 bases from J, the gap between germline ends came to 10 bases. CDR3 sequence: CASSWGTGYEQYF. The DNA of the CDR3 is TGTGCCAGCAGCTGGGGGACGGGCTACGAGCAGTACTTC.